This T cell receptor beta chain was profiled in a study of T cell clones after liver transplantation. Generated by immunoSEQ multiplex PCR, the TCRdb table keeps only in-frame clones and is missing some. The table records approximately 65,000 clones, roughly 92% of them present only once. Thawed unstimulated PBMCs were FACS-sorted by CD3, CD4 and CD8 into two populations. CDR3 length: 15 residues. Germline loops: CDR1 SGHRS, CDR2 YFSETQ. J lost 4 bases, V lost 2 bases, and 0 bases had no gene match. The source was CD4+ T cells from blood, collected about 27 months after liver transplant. V gene TRBV5-1 combines with J gene TRBJ2-1, with 13 nucleotides matching TRBD2. The TCR sequence derives from a human patient who received a liver transplant. Some T cells could come from the graft donor. The CDR3 here is CASSLLAGGYNEQFF. The DNA of the CDR3 is TGCGCCAGCAGCTTACTAGCGGGAGGGTACAATGAGCAGTTCTTC.